Sequencing of this T cell receptor beta chain was carried out in a study of blood T cells in healthy people across ages. Findings of the study overall: Unsorted PBMCs prevented conclusive naive versus antigen-experienced comparison.

As regards this clonotype: Its antigen is undetermined.

The ends were cut back, 2 bases at V and 3 bases at J, with 11 bases in the middle. Germline values: CDR1 LGHDT, CDR2 YNNKEL (reference sequence). The CDR3 is made up of 16 amino acids. Then a second PCR, running roughly 7 to 11 cycles, was carried out with a sample-barcoded 5' primer and a J-beta primer mix. Every cDNA molecule bore a tag from a template-switch adaptor containing 12 random nucleotides. MiXCR was run by TCRdb on the 5' RACE reads, yielding one entry per CDR3 protein. The data contain about 1.4 million distinct CDR3 sequences, 59% of them singletons. Russia was home to the donors, healthy Caucasian individuals aged about 6 to 90.

The source is a man between 18 and 35 years old in good health. The sequencing input was blood. This sequence joins TRBV3-1 and TRBJ2-6, with TRBD1 as a possible D gene (6 bases). CDR3: CASSQPFRGGANVLTF. In nucleotides, the CDR3 is TGTGCCAGCAGCCAACCCTTCAGGGGTGGGGCCAACGTCCTGACTTTC.